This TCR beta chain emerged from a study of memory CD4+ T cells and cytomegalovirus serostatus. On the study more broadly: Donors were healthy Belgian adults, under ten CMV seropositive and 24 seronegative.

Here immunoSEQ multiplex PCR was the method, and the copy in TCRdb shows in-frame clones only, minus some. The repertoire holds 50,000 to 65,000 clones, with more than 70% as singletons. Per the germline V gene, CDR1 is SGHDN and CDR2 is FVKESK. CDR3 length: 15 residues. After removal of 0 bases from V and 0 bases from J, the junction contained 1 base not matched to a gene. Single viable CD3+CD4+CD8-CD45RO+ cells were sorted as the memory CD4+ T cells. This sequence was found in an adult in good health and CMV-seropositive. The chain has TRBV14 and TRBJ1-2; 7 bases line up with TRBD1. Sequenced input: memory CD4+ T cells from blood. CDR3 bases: TGTGCCAGCAGCCAAGAGGGGACAGCTAACTATGGCTACACCTTC. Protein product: CASSQEGTANYGYTF.